These 19 T cell receptor beta chains share one sample of origin, sequenced in a study of prognosis after radiotherapy for stage I lung cancer. The study amplified the TCR beta CDR3 region from genomic DNA. This amplification was carried out by two rounds of multiplex PCR. The first PCR round targeted every TRBV and TRBJ gene with specific primers. TCRdb re-called the multiplex PCR reads through MiXCR, storing one row per CDR3 protein. The sample lists some 13,000 distinct CDR3 sequences; around 45% were seen once. Sequencing was performed on PBMCs, taken before or after stereotactic body radiation therapy (not recorded which). The receptors shown here come from a donor aged 50 or older with non-small cell lung cancer.

The chain recombines TRBV6-1 with TRBJ2-1, with TRBD2 matching 9 bases. Germline V gene sequence: CDR1 MNHNS, CDR2 SASEGT. This CDR3 comprises 15 residues. J lost 3 bases, V lost 2 bases, and 2 bases had no gene match. The DNA for the CDR3 is TGTGCCAGCAGTGAACTAGCGGGGAACTACAATGAGCAGTTCTTC. It is translated as CASSELAGNYNEQFF.

By share, this clonotype ranks as medium-sized. DNA of the CDR3: TGTGCCAGCCAGTTCAGGGGGCCCCAGCATTTT. Protein sequence: CASQFRGPQHF. The genes are TRBV28 and TRBJ1-5, with D possibly matching TRBD1 (6 bases). V dropped 8 bases and J dropped 9 bases, with 11 bases sitting between them. Germline loops: CDR1 MDHEN, CDR2 SYDVKM. CDR3 length: 11 amino acids.

Sample share makes this clonotype medium-sized. This chain joins TRBV7-3 and TRBJ2-7, with 13 bases fitting TRBD2. This CDR3 is built from 14 residues. The V gene's germline CDR1 is SGHTA and CDR2 FQGTGA. The trim removed 5 bases at V and 6 bases at J, leaving 4 bases unmatched. CDR3 nucleotide sequence: TGTGCCAGCAGCGTCGGACTAGCGGGAGCCGAGCAGTACTTC. Translation: CASSVGLAGAEQYF.

As for this clonotype: A far larger clone is a single base away, which makes a read error likely. The chain links TRBV6-1 to TRBJ2-7; 7 positions match TRBD2. The DNA end is more similar to TRBJ2-1, so the J call may be wrong. The V gene's germline CDR1 is MNHNS and CDR2 SASEGT. The CDR3 has 16 amino acids. The CDR3 nucleotides are TGTGCCAGCAGTGAATCCGGGAGGACCCCCAACAATGAGCAGTTCTTC. It yields the protein CASSESGRTPNNEQFF.

This clonotype was picked up one time. It may be a read error: a sequence one base away is much more abundant. V gene TRBV5-4 combines with J gene TRBJ2-7, with TRBD1 as a possible D gene (6 bases). Between the trimmed V and J ends, which lost 2 bases and 6 bases, there was a span of 12 bases. Germline V CDR1 and CDR2: SGHNT, YYREEE (reference sequence). The CDR3 is made up of 13 amino acids. The DNA for the CDR3 is TGTGCCAGCAGCTTACAGGGCACCGGCGAGCAGTACTTC. Residues: CASSLQGTGEQYF.

The V and J genes are TRBV6-2 or TRBV6-3 and TRBJ2-3; D is unresolved. Germline values: CDR1 MNHEY, CDR2 SVGEGT. The CDR3 is 15 residues long. Trimming stripped 5 bases from V and 2 bases from J, with 14 bases between. The CDR3 nucleotides are TGTGCCAGCAGTAAGAATAGCAGGTACACAGATACGCAGTATTTT. This gives the protein CASSKNSRYTDTQYF.

This clonotype turned up a few times. The chain employs TRBV9 and TRBJ2-7; 13 bases map to TRBD2. Losses at the gene ends were 0 bases for V and 8 bases for J; bases not matched to a gene: 14. CDR3 length: 18 residues. The V gene's germline CDR1 is SGDLS and CDR2 YYNGEE. The CDR3 is CASSVGIRGGLAGIKQYF. The CDR3 DNA follows: TGTGCCAGCAGCGTAGGAATAAGAGGGGGACTAGCGGGAATCAAGCAGTACTTC.

This chain links TRBV9 with TRBJ2-1, with 7 bases matching TRBD2. CDR1 and CDR2 from the germline V gene are SGDLS and YYNGEE. The CDR3 consists of 19 residues. After removal of 5 bases from V and 2 bases from J, the junction contained 19 bases not matched to a gene. The CDR3 sequence: CASRNRGGRAESAYNEQFF. Written as DNA, the CDR3 is TGTGCCAGCAGAAACCGGGGCGGGAGAGCCGAATCTGCCTACAATGAGCAGTTCTTC. The full variable domain, rest sourced from reference TRBV9 and TRBJ2-1, is DSGVTQTPKHLITATGQRVTLRCSPRSGDLSVYWYQQSLDQGLQFLIQYYNGEERAKGNILERFSAQQFPDLHSELNLSSLELGDSALYFCASRNRGGRAESAYNEQFFGPGTRLTVL.

As regards this clonotype: Only one base separates this from a far larger clonotype, so it likely reflects a read error. The chain links TRBV6-8 to TRBJ1-5; D is unclear. The CDR3 consists of 15 residues. Germline CDR1 reads MNHGY; CDR2 reads SAAAGT. Deletions cut 0 bases from V and 5 bases from J, with 11 bases between. The CDR3 spells CASSYSKGLYQPQHF. The CDR3 DNA reads TGTGCCAGCAGTTACTCGAAAGGTCTCTATCAGCCCCAGCATTTT.

Within the sample, this clonotype is large. The chain has TRBV2 and TRBJ2-5, with 9 bases that match TRBD2. J gave up 2 bases and V 4 bases, and 2 bases lay outside the gene matches. CDR1 and CDR2 from the germline V gene are SNHLY and FYNNEI. The CDR3 consists of 14 residues. The CDR3 sequence: CASSGLAEQETQYF. The DNA of the CDR3 is TGTGCCAGCAGTGGACTAGCGGAACAAGAGACCCAGTACTTC.

This clonotype appeared many times. V and J are TRBV3-1 and TRBJ2-2; TRBD2 agrees at 7 bases. V gave up 4 bases and J gave up 3 bases; unmatched junction bases: 5. This CDR3 is built from 15 residues. In germline, CDR1 is LGHDT, CDR2 YNNKEL (reference sequence). The CDR3 is CASSRSGSHTGELFF. The CDR3 bases are TGTGCCAGCAGCCGTAGCGGGTCCCACACCGGGGAGCTGTTTTTT.

There are many counts of this clonotype. The V and J genes are TRBV4-2 and TRBJ2-1; 7 bases match TRBD2. Looked up from germline, CDR1 is LGHNA and CDR2 is YNFKEQ. The CDR3 has 17 residues. Trimming removed 2 bases from V and 7 bases from J; junction bases left unmatched: 14. The CDR3 DNA sequence: TGTGCCAGCAGCCAAAGGATCGCGGGAGAGATGGAAAATGAGCAGTTCTTC. The encoded protein is CASSQRIAGEMENEQFF.

V usage is TRBV5-1 and J usage is TRBJ2-1; TRBD2 might be the D (5 bases). CDR3 length: 15 amino acids. Germline V gene lookup returns CDR1 SGHRS and CDR2 YFSETQ. V dropped 4 bases and J dropped 3 bases, with 14 bases sitting between them. CDR3 sequence (DNA): TGCGCCAGCAGCACACTGTCGGGGTACTACAATGAGCAGTTCTTC. The encoded protein is CASSTLSGYYNEQFF. Drawing the rest from reference TRBV5-1 and TRBJ2-1, the complete variable domain is KAGVTQTPRYLIKTRGQQVTLSCSPISGHRSVSWYQQTPGQGLQFLFEYFSETQRNKGNFPGRFSGRQFSNSRSEMNVSTLELGDSALYLCASSTLSGYYNEQFFGPGTRLTVL.

This clonotype occurred many times. This chain connects TRBV20-1 to TRBJ1-4; D is uncertain. Germline CDR1 DFQATT, CDR2 SNEGSKA (reference sequence). V was trimmed by 6 bases and J by 10 bases, leaving 24 bases between them. The CDR3 extends over 15 amino acids. CDR3 loop: CSARPRAALKGKLFF. CDR3 DNA: TGCAGTGCCCGCCCGCGGGCCGCGCTTAAGGGAAAACTGTTTTTT.

V and J are TRBV11-2 and TRBJ2-2; 7 bases are a match to TRBD2. CDR3 length: 15 residues. V shed 5 bases, J shed 4 bases, and the junction held 7 bases outside the gene matches. The germline V gene encodes CDR1 SGHAT and CDR2 FQNNGV. The CDR3 nucleotides read TGTGCCAGCAGCCCCCTTAGCGGGTGCACCGGGGAGCTGTTTTTT. Its translation: CASSPLSGCTGELFF. The variable domain in full, completed from reference TRBV11-2 and TRBJ2-2, reads EAGVAQSPRYKIIEKRQSVAFWCNPISGHATLYWYQQILGQGPKLLIQFQNNGVVDDSQLPKDRFSAERLKGVDSTLKIQPAKLEDSAVYLCASSPLSGCTGELFFGEGSRLTVL.

The V call is TRBV11-2, the J call TRBJ2-1; 12 bases are shared with TRBD2. The CDR3 has 16 amino acids. Germline CDR1 is SGHAT and CDR2 is FQNNGV. V shed 1 base and J 6 bases; nucleotides not matched to a gene: 4. CDR3 DNA sequence: TGTGCCAGCAGCTTAGCCAGACTAGCGGGAGTCAATGAGCAGTTCTTC. It translates to CASSLARLAGVNEQFF.

This clonotype is medium-sized within its sample. The rearrangement links TRBV7-2 to TRBJ2-1, with 7 bases identical to TRBD1. The V gene's germline CDR1 is SGHTA and CDR2 FQGNSA. Trimming at V came to 5 bases and at J to 0 bases, leaving 16 bases not matched to a gene. The CDR3 is made up of 19 amino acids. In DNA, the CDR3 is TGTGCCAGCAGCCACCGGACAGGCTTGACTTCTAGCTCCTACAATGAGCAGTTCTTC. As protein: CASSHRTGLTSSSYNEQFF.

V gene TRBV19 combines with J gene TRBJ2-7; 7 positions agree with TRBD1. The germline V gene has CDR1 LNHDA and CDR2 SQIVND (reference sequence). This CDR3 comprises 16 residues. J was trimmed by 0 bases and V by 2 bases; bases with no gene match: 7. CDR3 nucleotides: TGTGCCAGTAGTATAAGGCTGGGACAGAGCTCCTACGAGCAGTACTTC. Its translation: CASSIRLGQSSYEQYF.

The chain links TRBV20-1 to TRBJ2-3; D remains unclear. Germline V CDR1 and CDR2: DFQATT, SNEGSKA (reference sequence). V was clipped by 5 bases and J by 8 bases, with 11 bases between them. The CDR3 is 11 amino acids. CDR3 region: CSAPKLGTQYF. Written as DNA, the CDR3 is TGCAGTGCTCCAAAATTGGGTACGCAGTATTTT.